These T cell receptor beta chains were read from a single sample in a study of T cell changes during pregnancy in multiple sclerosis. TCRdb's table, derived via immunoSEQ multiplex PCR, lists solely in-frame clones and lacks some. The table records 35,000 to 50,000 clones, about nine tenths of them present only once. The sample was CD4+ T cells from peripheral blood mononuclear cells, taken in the first trimester of pregnancy. These receptors were obtained from a female donor with multiple sclerosis, enrolled in a pregnancy study. Both conserved end residues are part of each CDR3. D genes are given only for firm matches. Part of the rows lack a size; the others show once, few, many or a class for expanded clones.

-	TRBV11-1	TRBJ2-1	TRBD1	CASSDMGGTGPHNEQFF	TGTGCCAGCAGCGACATGGGTGGGACAGGGCCTCACAATGAGCAGTTCTTC
-	TRBV7-2	TRBJ2-2	TRBD2	CASSSIAGGTTGELFF	TGTGCCAGCAGCTCGATAGCGGGAGGGACCACCGGGGAGCTGTTTTTT
-	TRBV5-1	TRBJ1-1	-	CASTALQSGTEAFF	TGCGCCAGCACTGCTCTCCAGTCGGGCACTGAAGCTTTCTTT
-	TRBV7-2	TRBJ1-2	-	CASSLGVGDFYGYTF	TGTGCCAGCAGCTTAGGAGTAGGGGACTTCTATGGCTACACCTTC
-	TRBV5-1	TRBJ2-1	-	CASSAGRYNEQFF	TGCGCCAGCAGCGCGGGACGTTACAATGAGCAGTTCTTC
-	TRBV29-1	TRBJ2-5	TRBD1	CSVEPLGQQETQYF	TGCAGCGTTGAACCCCTGGGACAGCAAGAGACCCAGTACTTC
-	TRBV7-8	TRBJ2-3	TRBD2	CASRLAGGAGGYMQYF	TGTGCCAGCAGACTAGCGGGAGGTGCAGGCGGGTATATGCAGTATTTT
once	TRBV6-6	TRBJ2-7	TRBD2	CASSPSPAGAYEQYF	TGTGCCAGCAGCCCCTCACCAGCGGGGGCCTACGAGCAGTACTTC
-	TRBV18	TRBJ2-5	TRBD1	CASSPEAGGQETQYF	TGTGCCAGCTCACCAGAGGCAGGGGGCCAAGAGACCCAGTACTTC
-	TRBV2	TRBJ1-2	-	CASSDSANYGYTF	TGTGCCAGCAGTGATTCAGCTAACTATGGCTACACCTTC
-	TRBV15	TRBJ2-2	-	CATSRDLGAFGELFF	TGTGCCACCAGCAGAGATCTAGGTGCTTTTGGGGAGCTGTTTTTT
-	TRBV21-1	TRBJ2-1	-	CASRPSGGPYWQFF	TGTGCCAGCAGGCCGTCGGGAGGGCCTTACTGGCAGTTCTTC
-	TRBV7-2	TRBJ2-2	-	CASRSPIGDTGELFF	TGTGCCAGCAGGTCCCCAATTGGAGACACCGGGGAGCTGTTTTTT
-	TRBV5-1	TRBJ1-4	-	CASSGGGRSNEKLFF	TGCGCCAGCAGCGGGGGGGGCAGATCTAATGAAAAACTGTTTTTT
-	TRBV28	TRBJ2-7	TRBD1	CASSSAHRGGYEQYF	TGTGCCAGCAGTTCCGCCCACAGGGGTGGTTACGAGCAGTACTTC
-	TRBV7-2	TRBJ2-2	-	CASSFSNTGELFF	TGTGCCAGCAGCTTCAGTAACACCGGGGAGCTGTTTTTT
-	TRBV19	TRBJ2-1	TRBD1	CASSIVAGGHNEQFF	TGTGCCAGTAGTATAGTGGCAGGGGGCCACAATGAGCAGTTCTTC
-	TRBV6-1	TRBJ2-2	-	CASTSVRTGELFF	TGTGCCAGCACCTCGGTCAGGACCGGGGAGCTGTTTTTT
-	TRBV18	TRBJ2-7	-	CASSQDRSEQYF	TGTGCCAGCTCACAAGACAGGTCCGAGCAGTACTTC
-	TRBV6-5	TRBJ2-5	TRBD2	CASRLAFQETQYF	TGTGCCAGCAGACTAGCGTTTCAAGAGACCCAGTACTTC
-	TRBV2	TRBJ1-2	TRBD1	CASPRTGGPSDGYTF	TGTGCCAGCCCAAGGACAGGGGGCCCCTCGGATGGCTACACCTTC
once	TRBV9	TRBJ2-3	-	CASSVALADTQYF	TGTGCCAGCAGCGTAGCTCTAGCAGATACGCAGTATTTT
-	TRBV18	TRBJ2-3	TRBD1	CASSPGRTGSFADTQYF	TGTGCCAGCTCACCAGGGCGGACAGGGTCCTTTGCAGATACGCAGTATTTT
-	TRBV15	TRBJ2-5	-	CATSSRAVSPGTQYF	TGTGCCACCAGCAGTAGAGCGGTGTCTCCGGGGACCCAGTACTTC
-	TRBV5-6	TRBJ2-7	TRBD1	CASTRRYGTGGDEQYF	TGTGCCAGCACTAGACGATACGGGACAGGGGGCGACGAGCAGTACTTC
-	TRBV25-1	TRBJ2-1	-	CASSEYGNRDEQFF	TGTGCCAGCAGTGAATACGGTAATCGGGATGAGCAGTTCTTC
-	TRBV2	TRBJ1-2	TRBD1	CASSPGGRYGYTF	TGTGCCAGCAGCCCAGGGGGGCGGTATGGCTACACCTTC
-	TRBV7-3	TRBJ2-3	-	CASSLNPSSGIVTDTQYF	TGTGCCAGCAGCTTAAATCCCTCCTCCGGGATAGTCACAGATACGCAGTATTTT
-	TRBV5-1	TRBJ2-3	-	CASSIRDNTDTQYF	TGCGCCAGCAGCATACGGGACAACACAGATACGCAGTATTTT
few	TRBV27	TRBJ1-4	TRBD1	CASSPLDRGNEKLFF	TGTGCCAGCAGTCCGCTGGACAGGGGTAATGAAAAACTGTTTTTT
-	TRBV10-3	TRBJ2-5	TRBD1	CAISGGQGVRETQYF	TGTGCCATCAGTGGTGGCCAGGGGGTCCGGGAGACCCAGTACTTC
-	TRBV5-1	TRBJ2-3	-	CASSLEGRNTQYF	TGCGCCAGCAGCTTGGAGGGGAGGAATACGCAGTATTTT
-	TRBV2	TRBJ1-4	-	CASSADGPQGEKLFF	TGTGCCAGCAGTGCTGACGGACCGCAGGGTGAAAAACTGTTTTTT
-	TRBV5-4	TRBJ2-3	TRBD2	CASSLGSWGSGSTDTQYF	TGTGCCAGCAGCTTGGGTTCGTGGGGTAGCGGGAGCACAGATACGCAGTATTTT
-	TRBV7-7	TRBJ2-2	TRBD1	CATGANTGELFF	TGTGCGACAGGGGCGAACACCGGGGAGCTGTTTTTT
-	TRBV10-3	TRBJ2-5	-	CAGRQGLQETQYF	TGTGCCGGCCGTCAGGGGCTGCAAGAGACCCAGTACTTC
-	TRBV28	TRBJ2-7	TRBD2	CASSVGGFSYEQYF	TGTGCCAGCAGTGTCGGGGGGTTCTCCTACGAGCAGTACTTC
-	TRBV30	TRBJ2-7	TRBD1	CAWSDRDRVSYEQYF	TGTGCCTGGAGTGACCGGGACAGGGTCTCCTACGAGCAGTACTTC
-	TRBV10-1	TRBJ2-1	TRBD1	CASSEPTDRGRNNEQFF	TGCGCCAGCAGTGAGCCGACGGACAGGGGGCGCAACAATGAGCAGTTCTTC
-	TRBV5-1	TRBJ2-5	TRBD2	CASSYGLAGVETQYF	TGCGCCAGCAGCTACGGACTAGCGGGAGTTGAGACCCAGTACTTC
-	TRBV6-5	TRBJ2-7	TRBD2	CATTVRGAPTYEQYF	TGTGCCACCACCGTGCGGGGGGCCCCGACCTACGAGCAGTACTTC
-	TRBV5-1	TRBJ2-7	TRBD1	CASSLLQGSSYEQYF	TGCGCCAGCAGCTTGTTACAGGGGAGCTCCTACGAGCAGTACTTC
-	TRBV28	TRBJ2-7	TRBD1	CASRRQGPSEQYF	TGTGCCAGCAGGAGACAGGGGCCCTCAGAGCAGTACTTC
-	TRBV18	TRBJ2-2	-	CASRTRADTGELFF	TGTGCCAGCCGCACGAGGGCTGACACCGGGGAGCTGTTTTTT
-	TRBV14	TRBJ2-7	-	CASSQDPASSYEQYF	TGTGCCAGCAGCCAAGATCCCGCTAGCTCCTACGAGCAGTACTTC
-	TRBV5-4	TRBJ1-2	TRBD1	CASSLGAGTGIYGYTF	TGTGCCAGCAGCTTAGGGGCGGGGACAGGGATATATGGCTACACCTTC